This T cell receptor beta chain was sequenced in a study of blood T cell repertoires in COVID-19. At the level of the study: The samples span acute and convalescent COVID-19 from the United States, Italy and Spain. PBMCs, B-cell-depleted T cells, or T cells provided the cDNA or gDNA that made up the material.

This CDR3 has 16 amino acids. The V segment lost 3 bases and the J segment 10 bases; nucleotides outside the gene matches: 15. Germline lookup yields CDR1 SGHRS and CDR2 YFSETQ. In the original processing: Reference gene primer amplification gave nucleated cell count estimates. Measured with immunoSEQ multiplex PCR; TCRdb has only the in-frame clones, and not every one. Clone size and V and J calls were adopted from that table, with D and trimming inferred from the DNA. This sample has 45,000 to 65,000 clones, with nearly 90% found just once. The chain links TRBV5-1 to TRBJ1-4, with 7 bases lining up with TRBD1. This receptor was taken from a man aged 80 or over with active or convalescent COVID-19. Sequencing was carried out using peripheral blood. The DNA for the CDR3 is TGCGCCAGCAGCTCCGAGGGGGCAGGTATTGAGGGAAAACTGTTTTTT. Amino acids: CASSSEGAGIEGKLFF. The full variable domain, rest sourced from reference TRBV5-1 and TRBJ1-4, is KAGVTQTPRYLIKTRGQQVTLSCSPISGHRSVSWYQQTPGQGLQFLFEYFSETQRNKGNFPGRFSGRQFSNSRSEMNVSTLELGDSALYLCASSSEGAGIEGKLFFGSGTQLSVL.